This TCR beta chain was sequenced for a study of CXCR3-negative and CXCR3-positive naive CD8 T cells. Findings of the study overall: Whereas both naive subsets had comparably high diversity, memory CD8+ cells had much lower diversity. Higher TRB CDR3 hydrophobicity marked CXCR3-positive naive cells relative to CXCR3-negative naive cells.

Note on this clonotype: What it recognizes is unknown.

This CDR3 is built from 12 residues. Germline CDR1 DFQATT, CDR2 SNEGSKA (reference sequence). The libraries of TRB cDNA were prepared using 5' RACE with UMI labels. From its re-call of the 5' RACE reads, TCRdb lists each CDR3 protein once, without DNA. The sample totals around 160,000 distinct CDR3 sequences. The sample consisted of naive CXCR3+ CD8+ T cells from blood. Sample subset: CD45RO-CCR7+CD27+CD95- naive CD8+ T cells expressing CXCR3 (TNR3+). The gene calls are TRBV20-1 and TRBJ1-1; TCRdb indicates TRBD1, and absent DNA this call remains unverified. The receptor was derived from a human donor in good health. Some clones in this sample may be carry-over from other donors' samples. CDR3 loop: CSAKYRDTEAFF.